Listed below are T cell receptor beta chains from one sample, sequenced in a study of T cells in localized non-small cell lung cancer. Repertoires were generated with immunoSEQ multiplex PCR, while TCRdb's copy carries only in-frame clones and drops some. The sample carries some 12,000 clones, around four fifths recorded once. Sequences were derived from peripheral blood, sampled before any cancer treatment. The receptor set was obtained from a male donor at least 60 years old with stage I lung adenocarcinoma. Each CDR3 is given with its conserved first and last residue. The D gene is left open where the match is weak. Clone size is stated in some rows and not others, as once, few, many or a class when expanded.

V gene,D gene,clone size,J gene,CDR3 protein,CDR3 DNA
TRBV9,TRBD1,NA,TRBJ1-3,CASSLPRTGALGNTIYF,TGTGCCAGCAGCCTCCCCAGGACAGGAGCCCTTGGAAACACCATATATTTT
TRBV11-1,NA,NA,TRBJ1-2,CASSLGAFDGGYTF,TGTGCCAGCAGCTTAGGGGCGTTTGACGGTGGCTACACCTTC
TRBV7-2,NA,NA,TRBJ2-2,CASSLQGGDRELFF,TGTGCCAGCAGCTTACAGGGGGGAGATCGGGAGCTGTTTTTT
TRBV28,TRBD1,NA,TRBJ2-1,CASSLLGVRGPWAYNEQFF,TGTGCCAGCAGTTTATTAGGGGTGAGGGGGCCATGGGCCTACAATGAGCAGTTCTTC
TRBV10-3,NA,NA,TRBJ2-3,CAISVLQATSTDTQYF,TGTGCCATCAGTGTTTTACAGGCCACTAGCACAGATACGCAGTATTTT
TRBV18,NA,NA,TRBJ2-1,CATSRVPNSYNEQFF,TGTGCCACCTCACGGGTACCTAACTCCTACAATGAGCAGTTCTTC
TRBV5-4,NA,once,TRBJ2-3,CASSFNTDTQYF,TGTGCCAGCAGCTTTAACACAGATACGCAGTATTTT
TRBV7-3,NA,NA,TRBJ2-1,CASSSDRHAAGNEQFF,TGTGCCAGCAGCTCGGACAGGCACGCTGCGGGGAATGAGCAGTTCTTC
TRBV27,NA,NA,TRBJ2-6,CASSPRQSGANVLTF,TGTGCCAGCAGTCCCAGGCAATCCGGGGCCAACGTCCTGACTTTC
TRBV6-5,NA,NA,TRBJ1-5,CASLDIWGNQPQHF,TGTGCCAGCCTGGACATTTGGGGCAATCAGCCCCAGCATTTT
TRBV4-3,TRBD1,NA,TRBJ1-2,CASSQVGQGAFYGYTF,TGCGCCAGCAGCCAAGTAGGGCAGGGGGCTTTCTATGGCTACACCTTC
TRBV19,NA,once,TRBJ2-1,CASSIALGGDRNEQFF,TGTGCCAGTAGTATAGCCCTCGGGGGCGATAGGAATGAGCAGTTCTTC
TRBV9,TRBD2,NA,TRBJ2-1,CASSVEGGSIRNEQFF,TGTGCCAGCAGCGTAGAAGGCGGGAGTATCCGCAATGAGCAGTTCTTC
TRBV5-4,TRBD1,NA,TRBJ1-2,CASINRGANYGYTF,TGTGCCAGCATCAACAGGGGCGCTAACTATGGCTACACCTTC
TRBV5-1,NA,NA,TRBJ1-1,CASSATQGITEAFF,TGCGCCAGCAGCGCGACGCAGGGAATCACTGAAGCTTTCTTT
TRBV6-1,TRBD1,NA,TRBJ2-2,CASRTGTGELFF,TGTGCCAGCAGGACAGGGACCGGGGAGCTGTTTTTT
TRBV28,TRBD1,NA,TRBJ1-2,CASSFRDRDVRGYTF,TGTGCCAGCAGTTTCAGGGACAGGGATGTGCGTGGCTACACCTTC
TRBV28,NA,medium-sized,TRBJ1-5,CASSFDGLGQPQHF,TGTGCCAGCAGTTTCGACGGATTGGGTCAGCCCCAGCATTTT
TRBV14,NA,few,TRBJ1-3,CASSQVVGVSGNTIYF,TGTGCCAGCAGCCAAGTGGTCGGAGTCTCTGGAAACACCATATATTTT
TRBV11-2,TRBD2,NA,TRBJ2-3,CASSSTGTRGTDTQYF,TGTGCCAGCAGCTCAACCGGGACTAGGGGCACAGATACGCAGTATTTT
TRBV19,NA,NA,TRBJ2-2,CASRGYSYTGELFF,TGTGCCAGTAGGGGGTACAGTTACACCGGGGAGCTGTTTTTT